This paragraph reports one T cell receptor beta chain. The CDR3 spans 16 residues. V dropped 5 bases and J dropped 5 bases, with 22 bases sitting between them. The V gene's germline CDR1 is SGDLS and CDR2 YYNGEE. This entry comes from a study of blood T cell repertoires in COVID-19. Original processing notes: Cell counts per sample came from amplifying reference gene primers. The table came from immunoSEQ multiplex PCR; TCRdb's copy has only in-frame clones and leaves some out. Clone size and the V and J calls come from that table; the DNA yielded D and trimming. This table has around 250,000 clones, approximately 86% appearing once.

This TCR came from a woman in her 70s with active or convalescent COVID-19. The chain joins TRBV9 to TRBJ1-1; a possible D gene is TRBD1 (6 bases). Sequenced material: peripheral blood. The DNA for the CDR3 is TGTGCCAGCAGTCCCATGGGCGGGGGGGCTATGACTGAAGCTTTCTTT. It yields the protein CASSPMGGGAMTEAFF. The full variable domain, with the rest looked up from reference TRBV9 and TRBJ1-1, is DSGVTQTPKHLITATGQRVTLRCSPRSGDLSVYWYQQSLDQGLQFLIQYYNGEERAKGNILERFSAQQFPDLHSELNLSSLELGDSALYFCASSPMGGGAMTEAFFGQGTRLTVV.